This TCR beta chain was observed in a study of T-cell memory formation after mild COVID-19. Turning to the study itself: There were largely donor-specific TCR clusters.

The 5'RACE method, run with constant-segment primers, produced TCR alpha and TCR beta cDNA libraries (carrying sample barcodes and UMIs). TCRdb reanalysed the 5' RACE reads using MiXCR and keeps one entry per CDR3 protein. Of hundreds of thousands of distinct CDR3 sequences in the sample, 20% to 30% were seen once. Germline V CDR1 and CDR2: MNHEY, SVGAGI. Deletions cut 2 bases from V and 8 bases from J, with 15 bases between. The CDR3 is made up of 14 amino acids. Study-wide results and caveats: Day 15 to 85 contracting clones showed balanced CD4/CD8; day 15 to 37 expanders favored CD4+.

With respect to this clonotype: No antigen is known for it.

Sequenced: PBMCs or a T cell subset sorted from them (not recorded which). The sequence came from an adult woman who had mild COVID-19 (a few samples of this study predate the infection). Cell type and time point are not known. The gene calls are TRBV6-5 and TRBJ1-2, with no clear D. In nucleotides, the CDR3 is TGTGCCAGCAGTTACAGGTCCGTCCGTGGCGGCTACACCTTC. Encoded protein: CASSYRSVRGGYTF.